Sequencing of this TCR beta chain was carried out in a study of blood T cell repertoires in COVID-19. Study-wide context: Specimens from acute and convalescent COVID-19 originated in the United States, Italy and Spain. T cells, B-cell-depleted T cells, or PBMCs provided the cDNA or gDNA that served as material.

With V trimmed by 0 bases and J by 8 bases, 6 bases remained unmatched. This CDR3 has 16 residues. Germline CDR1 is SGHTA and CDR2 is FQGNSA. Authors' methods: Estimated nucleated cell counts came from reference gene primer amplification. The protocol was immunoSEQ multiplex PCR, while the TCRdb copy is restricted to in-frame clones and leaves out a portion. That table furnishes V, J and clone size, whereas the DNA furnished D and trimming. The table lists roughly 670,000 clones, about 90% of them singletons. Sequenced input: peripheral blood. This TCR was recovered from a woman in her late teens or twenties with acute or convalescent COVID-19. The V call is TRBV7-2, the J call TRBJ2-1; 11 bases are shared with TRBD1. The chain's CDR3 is CASSLAGTGGAHEQFF. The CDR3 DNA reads TGTGCCAGCAGCTTAGCCGGGACAGGGGGGGCGCATGAGCAGTTCTTC.